A single sample is the source of the 22 T cell receptor beta chains below, sequenced in a study of cytomegalovirus exposure and HLA in healthy donors. PCR amplification relied on 60 Vbeta primers (plus 13 Jbeta primers). Clones were read by immunoSEQ multiplex PCR, and TCRdb kept only the in-frame ones, dropping some. This table holds 100,000 to 150,000 clones, about 80% found once. The source material was PBMCs. Receptors originate from a woman aged 45-59 years in good health and CMV-seropositive.

Remarks on this clone: Without the conserved terminal phenylalanine or tryptophan, this CDR3 likely stems from a read error. V gene TRBV27 combines with J gene TRBJ1-2; 7 bases line up with TRBD1. The V segment lost 5 bases and the J segment 5 bases; nucleotides outside the gene matches: 5. The CDR3 is 13 residues long. Germline V gene lookup returns CDR1 MNHEY and CDR2 SMNVEV (reference sequence). DNA for the CDR3: TGTGCCAGCAGTCCCTGGACAGGTTATGGCTACACCCTC. Translating gives CASSPWTGYGYTL.

This chain links TRBV11-2 with TRBJ2-7; no clear D gene. The CDR3 totals 13 residues. CDR1 SGHAT and CDR2 FQNNGV come from the germline V gene. The V end lost 1 base, the J end lost 5 bases, and 9 bases lay between the germline ends. CDR3 region: CASSLGRLNEQYF. DNA for the CDR3: TGTGCCAGCAGCTTAGGTCGACTGAACGAGCAGTACTTC.

This rearrangement joins TRBV7-2 to TRBJ2-7; D unclear. This CDR3 is built from 12 residues. Germline CDR1 is SGHTA and CDR2 is FQGNSA. V lost 4 bases to trimming and J lost 6 bases, with 10 bases between them. The CDR3 loop reads CASSSPPGEQYF. The CDR3, as DNA: TGTGCCAGCAGCTCCCCCCCCGGCGAGCAGTACTTC. The whole variable domain, remainder taken from reference TRBV7-2 and TRBJ2-7, is GAGVSQSPSNKVTEKGKDVELRCDPISGHTALYWYRQSLGQGLEFLIYFQGNSAPDKSGLPSDRFSAERTGGSVSTLTIQRTQQEDSAVYLCASSSPPGEQYFGPGTRLTVT.

The chain uses TRBV7-9 and TRBJ2-5, with 9 bases lining up with TRBD2. This CDR3 has 17 residues. The germline gives CDR1 SEHNR, CDR2 FQNEAQ (reference sequence). The junction had 15 bases not matched to a gene; V was cut back by 7 bases and J by 3 bases. CDR3: CASIEWRGSSGKETQYF. CDR3 nucleotide sequence: TGTGCCAGCATCGAATGGAGGGGTTCTAGCGGGAAAGAGACCCAGTACTTC.

The J gene is TRBJ2-7, the V gene TRBV4-2; 8 nucleotides match TRBD1. CDR1 is LGHNA, CDR2 YNFKEQ, per germline. V trimming: 1 base; J trimming: 5 bases; junction bases outside the gene matches: 7. CDR3 size: 15 residues. CDR3 region: CASSQVDREVHEQYF. The CDR3 DNA sequence: TGTGCCAGCAGCCAAGTGGACAGGGAGGTCCACGAGCAGTACTTC.

This clone has a single count. The chain combines TRBV2 with TRBJ1-1; D is perhaps TRBD1 (5 bases). The ends were cut back, 2 bases at V and 4 bases at J, with 5 bases in the middle. Per the germline V gene, CDR1 is SNHLY and CDR2 is FYNNEI. This CDR3 has 12 amino acids. As DNA, the CDR3 is TGTGCCAGCAGTGAACAGGGCACTGAAGCTTTCTTT. This codes for CASSEQGTEAFF.

The count of this clone is one. The chain uses TRBV5-8 and TRBJ2-5, with a weak D call TRBD1 (5 bases). The ends were cut back, 0 bases at V and 5 bases at J, with 11 bases in the middle. The CDR3 consists of 14 residues. Germline CDR1 SGHTS, CDR2 YDEGEE. CDR3: CASSLAQGRETQYF. The CDR3 nucleotides are TGTGCCAGCAGCTTGGCTCAGGGCAGGGAGACCCAGTACTTC.

The rearrangement joins TRBV4-3 to TRBJ1-5; no definite D call. V was pared by 0 bases and J by 3 bases, with 9 bases between. The CDR3 runs 15 residues. Germline assignment: CDR1 LGHNA and CDR2 YSLEER. As DNA, the CDR3 is TGCGCCAGCAGCCAAGATTACAGATACAATCAGCCCCAGCATTTT. Translated, it gives CASSQDYRYNQPQHF.

The V gene is TRBV6-5, the J gene TRBJ1-6; 12 bases are shared with TRBD1. Per germline, CDR1 MNHEY and CDR2 SVGAGI. With V trimmed by 5 bases and J by 5 bases, 1 base remained unmatched. The CDR3 consists of 15 residues. CDR3 DNA: TGTGCCAGCAGTCGGGACAGGGGGCATAATTCACCCCTCCACTTT. Protein sequence: CASSRDRGHNSPLHF.

The V call is TRBV11-2, the J call TRBJ2-7; possibly TRBD1 for D (5 bases). The CDR3 runs to 14 residues. V lost 4 bases and J lost 1, with 11 bases in between. CDR1 is SGHAT, CDR2 FQNNGV, per germline. CDR3 sequence: CASSSTTGSYEQYF. The CDR3 coding sequence is TGTGCCAGCAGCTCAACTACAGGTTCCTACGAGCAGTACTTC.

In its sample, this clone was seen a few times. The rearrangement uses TRBV7-2 and TRBJ1-1; D remains unclear. The CDR3 sequence is 13 residues long. Germline-derived CDR1 and CDR2 are SGHTA and FQGNSA. V was clipped by 5 bases and J by 1 base, with 8 bases between them. As DNA, the CDR3 is TGTGCCAGCAGCCAACATCCGAACACTGAAGCTTTCTTT. Translating gives CASSQHPNTEAFF.

This clone has just one count. The rearrangement links TRBV1 to TRBJ2-5; the table assigns TRBD2, which was not confirmed against the DNA. The tail of the sequence fits TRBJ2-7 better, so the J call may be wrong. TRBV1 is marked as a pseudogene. CDR3 size: 14 residues. CDR3 DNA: TGCACCAGCAGCCCGCCAGCGGAGCCGTACGAGCAGTACTTC. This translates into CTSSPPAEPYEQYF.

This chain connects TRBV12-5 to TRBJ2-1, with D tentatively TRBD1 (6 bases). The CDR3 consists of 20 residues. V dropped 3 bases and J dropped 7 bases, with 31 bases sitting between them. CDR1 and CDR2 from the germline V gene are LGHNT and FRNRAP. CDR3 loop: CASGFGFGKQDSGVANEQFF. The CDR3 DNA follows: TGTGCTAGTGGTTTCGGATTCGGGAAACAGGACAGTGGAGTAGCAAATGAGCAGTTCTTC.

This chain connects TRBV18 to TRBJ2-7; tentatively, D is TRBD2 (6 bases). Trimming removed 6 bases at V and 3 bases at J, with 18 bases between. The length of the CDR3 is 15 residues. The germline gives CDR1 KGHSH, CDR2 LQKENI. CDR3 protein: CASSSGDPQLYEQYF. The CDR3 DNA sequence: TGTGCCAGCTCGTCGGGGGATCCACAACTCTACGAGCAGTACTTC. Variable domain in full (rest from reference TRBV18 and TRBJ2-7): NAGVMQNPRHLVRRRGQEARLRCSPMKGHSHVYWYRQLPEEGLKFMVYLQKENIIDESGMPKERFSAEFPKEGPSILRIQQVVRGDSAAYFCASSSGDPQLYEQYFGPGTRLTVT.

This rearrangement joins TRBV4-1 to TRBJ2-1; 8 nucleotides align to TRBD2. CDR1 and CDR2 (germline): MGHRA, YSYEKL. CDR3 length: 16 residues. Trimming at V came to 2 bases and at J to 4 bases, leaving 7 bases not matched to a gene. CDR3 sequence (DNA): TGCGCCAGCAGCCAACCCGGGACTAGAGTATACAATGAGCAGTTCTTC. Translating gives CASSQPGTRVYNEQFF.

The chain joins TRBV6-5 to TRBJ2-7; 8 positions agree with TRBD2. The CDR3 length is 16 residues. Germline V CDR1 and CDR2: MNHEY, SVGAGI. Losses at the gene ends were 4 bases for V and 2 bases for J; bases not matched to a gene: 10. The CDR3: CASSFLSGRGPYEQYF. The CDR3 DNA is TGTGCCAGCAGTTTCCTAAGCGGGAGAGGCCCCTACGAGCAGTACTTC.

This clone was seen only a few times. V usage is TRBV7-9 and J usage is TRBJ1-2, with D perhaps matching TRBD1 (5 bases). The germline V gene encodes CDR1 SEHNR and CDR2 FQNEAQ (reference sequence). Trimming left V 1 base short and J 4 bases short, with 10 bases between. The CDR3 is 14 amino acids. In DNA, the CDR3 is TGTGCCAGCAGCTTAGGTGGGGCCGGCTATGGCTACACCTTC. This encodes CASSLGGAGYGYTF. Full variable domain (outside the CDR3, taken from reference TRBV7-9 and TRBJ1-2): DTGVSQNPRHKITKRGQNVTFRCDPISEHNRLYWYRQTLGQGPEFLTYFQNEAQLEKSRLLSDRFSAERPKGSFSTLEIQRTEQGDSAMYLCASSLGGAGYGYTFGSGTRLTVV.

The chain joins TRBV4-3 to TRBJ2-1; TRBD2 matches at 7 bases. The V and J ends lost 0 bases and 14 bases, in that order; junction bases with no gene match: 4. Per germline, CDR1 LGHNA and CDR2 YSLEER. The CDR3 loop spans 12 amino acids. The CDR3 reads CASSQDRTSEFF. The CDR3 region has the DNA TGCGCCAGCAGCCAAGATCGAACTAGCGAGTTCTTC.

The chain joins TRBV27 to TRBJ1-1, with D possibly TRBD1 on 6 matching bases. Germline values: CDR1 MNHEY, CDR2 SMNVEV (reference sequence). This CDR3 is 14 amino acids long. Trimming removed 9 bases at V and 4 bases at J, with 18 bases between. DNA of the CDR3: TGTGCCAGTCGAACTGGGGGGGCCGGCACTGAAGCTTTCTTT. Amino acids: CASRTGGAGTEAFF.

The genes are TRBV10-1 and TRBJ1-2, with unresolved D. The germline V gene encodes CDR1 WNHNN and CDR2 SYGVQD (reference sequence). CDR3 length: 16 amino acids. Trimming cost V 2 bases and J 1 base, with 14 bases left between them. The CDR3 DNA is TGCGCCAGCAGTGAGAGGTCGGAGATTCATAACTATGGCTACACCTTC. It codes for CASSERSEIHNYGYTF.

The chain is built from TRBV18 and TRBJ1-6; D is unclear. V dropped 0 bases and J dropped 10 bases, with 16 bases sitting between them. The CDR3 totals 16 residues. CDR1 is KGHSH, CDR2 LQKENI, per germline. CDR3 protein: CASSPPDRGERSPLHF. For the CDR3, the DNA is TGTGCCAGCTCACCACCAGATCGGGGAGAACGATCACCCCTCCACTTT.

The chain joins TRBV11-3 to TRBJ2-1; 9 bases are a match to TRBD1. The CDR3 spans 14 residues. After removal of 7 bases from V and 8 bases from J, the junction contained 9 bases not matched to a gene. Germline V CDR1 and CDR2: SGHNT, YENEEA. In DNA form, the CDR3 reads TGTGCCAGCAAGGGGACAGGGAGGTGGGATGAGCAGTTCTTC. Translation gives CASKGTGRWDEQFF.